A single T cell receptor beta chain is shown here with its context. The data were taken from a study of blood T cell repertoires in COVID-19. In the study overall: Samples taken during acute and convalescent COVID-19 were collected in the United States, Italy and Spain. Sources were T cells, B-cell-depleted T cells, or PBMCs; the material itself was cDNA or gDNA.

Original data processing: Amplification with reference gene primers provided the estimates of nucleated cell counts. Assay used: immunoSEQ multiplex PCR; TCRdb lists only in-frame clones, some missing. V, J and clone size derive from that table, while D and trimming were established from the DNA sequence. The repertoire has about 260,000 clones, about 90% of them found once; the top ten carry about 2.2%. This CDR3 comprises 12 residues. Germline CDR1 reads LNHDA; CDR2 reads SQIVND (reference sequence). Trimming removed 6 bases from V and 4 bases from J, with 9 bases in between. The rearrangement links TRBV19 to TRBJ1-2; possibly TRBD1 for D (6 bases). This TCR was recovered from a woman aged 45-65 years who had recovered from COVID-19. The specimen was peripheral blood. CDR3 in DNA: TGTGCCAGTAGGGGGGGGCTCTATGGCTACACCTTC. This sequence encodes CASRGGLYGYTF.